Presented here are 14 T cell receptor beta chains from one specimen sequenced in a study of response to subunit inactivated influenza vaccine. Each CDR3 protein is one row after TCRdb ran MiXCR on the RT-PCR reads. The table shows under 550,000 distinct CDR3 sequences, with about 7.6% occurring only once. The source was PBMCs from blood, collected about 24 months after vaccination. These receptors all come from a man between 50 and 75 years old who received an inactivated influenza vaccine.

This clonotype has at least ten counts. The chain combines TRBV28 with TRBJ2-7; D unclear. Germline V gene data show CDR1 as MDHEN and CDR2 as SYDVKM. V lost 6 bases and J lost 2, with 20 bases in between. This CDR3 comprises 16 residues. The CDR3 region is CASRPPVGPGTYEQYF. CDR3 nucleotides: TGTGCCAGCAGACCCCCCGTCGGCCCTGGGACCTACGAGCAGTACTTC.

This clonotype was counted only a few times. This chain uses TRBV6-1 with TRBJ1-3; D may be TRBD1 (5 bases). CDR1 is MNHNS and CDR2 is SASEGT in the germline V gene. V shed 6 bases and J shed 4 bases, with 13 bases lying between them. This CDR3 region has 14 residues. Here the CDR3 reads CASSPGRTGNTIYF. Here the CDR3 DNA reads TGTGCCAGCAGCCCAGGGAGAACAGGAAACACCATATATTTT.

At least ten counts were recorded for this clonotype. The genes are TRBV9 and TRBJ2-1; the D gene is possibly TRBD2 (6 bases). CDR3 length equals 16 residues. Germline loops: CDR1 SGDLS, CDR2 YYNGEE. V lost 0 bases to trimming and J lost 3 bases, with 13 bases between them. For the CDR3, the DNA is TGTGCCAGCAGCGTAGGTGTTAGCGGAGGCTACAATGAGCAGTTCTTC. It translates to CASSVGVSGGYNEQFF.

This clonotype was counted a few times. The chain links TRBV20-1 to TRBJ2-1; 13 bases are a match to TRBD2. The CDR3 contains 16 residues. The junction had 9 bases not matched to a gene; V was cut back by 2 bases and J by 8 bases. In germline, CDR1 is DFQATT, CDR2 SNEGSKA (reference sequence). The CDR3 DNA reads TGCAGTGCTAGAACTCACGGACTAGCGGGAGACTATGAGCAGTTCTTC. Amino acids: CSARTHGLAGDYEQFF.

Ten or more counts support this clonotype. The chain employs TRBV5-5 and TRBJ2-3; D unresolved. CDR1 is SGHKS, CDR2 YYEKEE, per germline (reference sequence). Trimming cost V 0 bases and J 4 bases, with 15 bases left between them. The CDR3 loop spans 16 amino acids. In DNA form, the CDR3 reads TGTGCCAGCAGCTTGGCTCTGGGGAATTATGCAGATACGCAGTATTTT. This codes for CASSLALGNYADTQYF.

The chain uses TRBV30 and TRBJ1-6; TRBD1 is a possible D gene (6 bases). From germline, CDR1 is GTSNPN and CDR2 SVGIG (reference sequence). Trimming removed 0 bases from V and 6 bases from J, with 15 bases in between. The CDR3 has 16 amino acids. The CDR3 sequence: CAWSVEGVALNSPLHF. In DNA, the CDR3 is TGTGCCTGGAGTGTAGAGGGGGTCGCACTTAATTCACCCCTCCACTTT.

The chain's CDR3 is CSASAYGTPSIAKNIQYF. CDR3 DNA sequence: TGCAGTGCTAGCGCCTACGGGACACCCTCTATAGCCAAAAACATTCAGTACTTC. The rearrangement joins TRBV20-1 to TRBJ2-4; TRBD1 is a possible D gene (6 bases). The germline V gene has CDR1 DFQATT and CDR2 SNEGSKA (reference sequence). CDR3 size: 18 residues. V lost 3 bases to trimming and J lost 0 bases, with 21 bases between them.

The J gene is TRBJ2-5, the V gene TRBV6-5; the match to TRBD2 covers 13 bases. V was clipped by 2 bases and J by 10 bases; unmatched bases: 13. The CDR3 is made up of 17 amino acids. CDR1 and CDR2 from the germline V gene are MNHEY and SVGAGI. Written as DNA, the CDR3 is TGTGCCAGCAGTTACCACCTAAGAACTAGCGGGAGGGTAAACCAGTACTTC. The encoded protein is CASSYHLRTSGRVNQYF.

This clonotype came up many times. V and J are TRBV7-9 and TRBJ2-6; D gene uncertain. Per the germline V gene, CDR1 is SEHNR and CDR2 is FQNEAQ (reference sequence). The CDR3 is 14 residues long. With 5 bases removed from V and 4 bases from J, the gap between germline ends came to 9 bases. The DNA of the CDR3 is TGTGCCAGCAGCCCCCAAGGCGGGGCCAACGTCCTGACTTTC. It encodes CASSPQGGANVLTF.

This clonotype was seen repeatedly, ten times or more. The rearrangement joins TRBV28 to TRBJ2-1; 8 positions match TRBD2. The CDR3 spans 15 residues. J was trimmed by 6 bases and V by 9 bases; bases with no gene match: 13. Germline V gene lookup returns CDR1 MDHEN and CDR2 SYDVKM. CDR3 region: CASGFREGLSNEQFF. CDR3 bases: TGTGCCAGTGGGTTCCGGGAGGGTCTTAGCAATGAGCAGTTCTTC.

This clonotype was observed a few times. The V and J genes are TRBV12-3 or TRBV12-4 and TRBJ2-1; 12 bases fit TRBD2. V gave up 3 bases and J gave up 0 bases; unmatched junction bases: 15. CDR3 length: 21 residues. The chain's CDR3 is CASSFVRMSASGRASYNEQFF. Here the CDR3 DNA reads TGTGCCAGCAGTTTCGTCAGGATGTCCGCTAGCGGGAGGGCCTCCTACAATGAGCAGTTCTTC.

The rearrangement joins TRBV20-1 to TRBJ2-3; 10 positions match TRBD2. CDR1 is DFQATT and CDR2 is SNEGSKA in the germline V gene (reference sequence). Unmatched junction bases numbered 13, after V lost 5 bases and J lost 2 bases. The CDR3 covers 17 residues. The CDR3 DNA sequence: TGCAGTGCTCACGCCTCCGAAGCGGGAGGGAACACAGATACGCAGTATTTT. Its protein is CSAHASEAGGNTDTQYF.

This clonotype has just a few counts. This chain joins TRBV20-1 and TRBJ1-1; tentatively, D is TRBD1 (5 bases). The CDR3 totals 14 residues. V was trimmed by 0 bases and J by 0 bases, leaving 8 bases between them. CDR1 DFQATT and CDR2 SNEGSKA come from the germline V gene (reference sequence). The CDR3 is CSARERQMNTEAFF. In DNA form, the CDR3 reads TGCAGTGCTAGAGAACGACAGATGAACACTGAAGCTTTCTTT.

V gene TRBV20-1 combines with J gene TRBJ2-5, with 7 bases fitting TRBD2. The J segment lost 5 bases and the V segment lost 6 bases, leaving 15 bases of the junction unmatched. Looked up from germline, CDR1 is DFQATT and CDR2 is SNEGSKA (reference sequence). CDR3 length: 15 amino acids. Here the CDR3 DNA reads TGCAGTGCCGACCCGAGACTAGCCCTGGGGGAGACCCAGTACTTC. This translates into CSADPRLALGETQYF.